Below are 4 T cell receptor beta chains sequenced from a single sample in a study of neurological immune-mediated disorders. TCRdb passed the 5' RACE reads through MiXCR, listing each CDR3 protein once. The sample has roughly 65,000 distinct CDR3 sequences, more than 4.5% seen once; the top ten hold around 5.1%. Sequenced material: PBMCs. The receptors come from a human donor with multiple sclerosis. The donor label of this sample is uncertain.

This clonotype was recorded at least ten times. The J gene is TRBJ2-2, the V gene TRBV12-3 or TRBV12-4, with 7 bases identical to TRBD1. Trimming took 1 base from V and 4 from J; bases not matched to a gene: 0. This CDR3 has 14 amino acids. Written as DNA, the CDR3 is TGTGCCAGCAGTTTAGGACAGGGCACCGGGGAGCTGTTTTTT. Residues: CASSLGQGTGELFF.

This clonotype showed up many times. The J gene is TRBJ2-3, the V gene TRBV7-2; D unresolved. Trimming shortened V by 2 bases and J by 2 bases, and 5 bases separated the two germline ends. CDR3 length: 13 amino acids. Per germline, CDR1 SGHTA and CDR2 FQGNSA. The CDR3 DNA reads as TGTGCCAGCAGCTTATACATCACAGATACGCAGTATTTT. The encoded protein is CASSLYITDTQYF.

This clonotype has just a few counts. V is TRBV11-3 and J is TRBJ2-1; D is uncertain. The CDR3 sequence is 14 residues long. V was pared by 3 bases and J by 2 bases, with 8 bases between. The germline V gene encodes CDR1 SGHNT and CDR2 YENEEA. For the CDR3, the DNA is TGTGCCAGCAGCTTGCATCAGGCCTACAATGAGCAGTTCTTC. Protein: CASSLHQAYNEQFF.

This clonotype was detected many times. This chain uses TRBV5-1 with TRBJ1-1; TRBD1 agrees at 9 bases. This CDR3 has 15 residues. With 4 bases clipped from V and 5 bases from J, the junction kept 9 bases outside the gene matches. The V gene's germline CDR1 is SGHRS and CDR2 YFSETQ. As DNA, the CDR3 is TGCGCCAGCAGCGCCACGGGACAGGGATGGACTGAAGCTTTCTTT. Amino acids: CASSATGQGWTEAFF.